A selection of T cell receptor beta chains follows, all from one sample in a study of blood T cell repertoires in COVID-19. The protocol was immunoSEQ multiplex PCR, while the TCRdb copy is restricted to in-frame clones and leaves out a portion. The sample lists 150,000 to 200,000 clones, 84% occurring once. Input material: peripheral blood. Receptors were obtained from a woman in her 70s with COVID-19, enrolled during active disease. CDR3s include the opening cysteine and the closing phenylalanine or tryptophan. Each record gives: CDR3 protein, V gene.

CASSLGLAGQETQYF	TRBV19
CASSLQATNTGELFF	TRBV5-8
CASSPDGLAGETQYF	TRBV11-2
CSVDRGAGNTIYF	TRBV29-1
CACPTGGNRAGYTF	TRBV30
CASNQGNEQYF	TRBV12-3/TRBV12-4
CASSPQGLQETQYF	TRBV5-1
CASRDRSGTGELFF	TRBV19
CASSYNFGRGYGYTF	TRBV6-5
CAISVDSLGRYTF	TRBV10-3
CASSQDWTFPAAFF	TRBV4-1
CASSRRTPGLGDTQYF	TRBV19
CASSRTGTLQNTEAFF	TRBV28
CASSDSFNPADRQKLFF	TRBV25-1
CASSLQGNTEAFF	TRBV11-3
CASTAPGQPQHF	TRBV28
CASRWTGKGEKLFF	TRBV28
CASSQGSLQPQHF	TRBV5-6
CSASSSQIQETQYF	TRBV20-1
CASSQSGTQSNYGYTF	TRBV28
CASTQGAGNSPLHF	TRBV28
CASSQVALKETQYF	TRBV3-1/TRBV3-2
CASSEAGQLALRQYF	TRBV5-4
CAWSTGSGNTIYF	TRBV30
CASSKTSGSTGELFF	TRBV27
CASSLQREGQETQYF	TRBV7-8
CASSLTVTDTQYF	TRBV27
CASSIADSYEQYF	TRBV6-5
CASSLTPSGTDTQYF	TRBV5-1
CASSYATGVGEKLFF	TRBV6-5
CASSNSRSGANVLTF	TRBV19
CASSPGLAGVYEQYF	TRBV18
CASSLWSSPLHF	TRBV28
CAISLGGNEQYF	TRBV10-3
CASSQDPRGSSDTQYF	TRBV4-2
CASSKRGTQNTEAFF	TRBV6-2/TRBV6-3
CASSYGRARTQYF	TRBV6-5
CASSPTGEWGYTF	TRBV5-6